This T cell receptor beta chain is drawn from a study of T cell responses to AZD1222 COVID-19 vaccine. Regarding the study as a whole: Donors, mostly white British, included more females; clonal diversity was possibly underestimated. Vaccine-related CD4 TCRs covered spike, predominating at 160-218 and 743-854.

About this clone itself: Antigen unknown.

This CDR3 is built from 16 residues. The ends lost 0 bases at V and 1 base at J; junction bases unmatched: 3. Germline-derived CDR1 and CDR2 are LGHNA and YNFKEQ. Here immunoSEQ multiplex PCR was the method, and the copy in TCRdb shows in-frame clones only, minus some. There are some 250,000 clones in the sample; around 93% occur only once, and less than 0.6% lies in the top ten. The source material was peripheral blood, sampled 28 days after the second AZD1222 dose. The rearrangement links TRBV4-2 to TRBJ2-3; 8 bases map to TRBD2. The source of this sequence is an adult who received the AZD1222 COVID-19 vaccine. CDR3 loop: CASSQDSGGRTDTQYF. CDR3 nucleotide sequence: TGTGCCAGCAGCCAAGACAGCGGGGGACGCACAGATACGCAGTATTTT.